A single sample gave rise to the 16 T cell receptor beta chains below, sequenced in a study of blood T cell repertoires in COVID-19. Clones were sequenced by immunoSEQ multiplex PCR, and TCRdb holds only the in-frame ones, with some missing. This sample carries fewer than 150,000 clones, about four fifths of them seen once, and the ten largest clones take under 9.5%. Sequenced: peripheral blood. The receptors were gathered from a woman of 80 years or more in a cohort sampled during active or convalescent COVID-19.

In nucleotides, the CDR3 is TGTGCCAGCAGCTCTCAACCGGGACAGCTCTCGAGCACAGATACGCAGTATTTT. Protein product: CASSSQPGQLSSTDTQYF. The chain is built from TRBV9 and TRBJ2-3; TRBD1 aligns across 7 bases. Trimming took 4 bases from V and 0 from J; bases not matched to a gene: 14. From germline, CDR1 is SGDLS and CDR2 YYNGEE. CDR3 length: 18 amino acids.

This clone has only a few counts. V gene TRBV6-1 combines with J gene TRBJ2-5; possible D gene TRBD1, 6 bases. This CDR3 comprises 17 residues. V lost 2 bases, J lost 4 bases, and 20 bases lay in between. From germline, CDR1 is MNHNS and CDR2 SASEGT. CDR3 sequence reads: CASSEPLWGRVGETQYF. CDR3 nucleotides: TGTGCCAGCAGTGAACCCCTATGGGGGCGTGTTGGAGAGACCCAGTACTTC.

This clone was detected only once. The J gene is TRBJ2-7, the V gene TRBV9; the match to TRBD1 covers 7 bases. Germline CDR1 is SGDLS and CDR2 is YYNGEE. V shed 3 bases, J shed 2 bases, and the junction held 5 bases outside the gene matches. This CDR3 has 14 amino acids. Written as DNA, the CDR3 is TGTGCCAGCAGCGAGGGACAGCCGACCTACGAGCAGTACTTC. It encodes CASSEGQPTYEQYF.

The chain recombines TRBV5-1 with TRBJ1-1; the D gene is possibly TRBD1 (5 bases). V was clipped by 3 bases and J by 1 base, with 13 bases between them. The CDR3 has 15 amino acids. Per germline, CDR1 SGHRS and CDR2 YFSETQ. In DNA, the CDR3 is TGCGCCAGCAGCTCAGGACCCGGGGGGAACACTGAAGCTTTCTTT. This translates into CASSSGPGGNTEAFF.

In its sample, this clone was seen many times. V and J are TRBV6-6 and TRBJ1-3; D is possibly TRBD1 (6 bases). The CDR3 extends over 16 amino acids. Germline lookup yields CDR1 MNHNY and CDR2 SVGAGI (reference sequence). V gave up 7 bases and J gave up 2 bases, with 18 bases separating them. CDR3 sequence reads: CASKRLQGIAGNTIYF. The DNA for the CDR3 is TGTGCCAGCAAAAGACTACAGGGTATCGCTGGAAACACCATATATTTT.

This clone was observed once. The CDR3 protein is CASSAQGYGYTF. DNA of the CDR3: TGTGCCAGTTCGGCGCAGGGGTATGGCTACACCTTC. The gene calls are TRBV12-3 or TRBV12-4 and TRBJ1-2, with D possibly matching TRBD1 (6 bases). There are 12 residues in the CDR3. V dropped 9 bases and J dropped 5 bases, with 13 bases sitting between them.

The chain has TRBV12-5 and TRBJ1-2; D is perhaps TRBD1 (6 bases). V was cut by 0 bases and J by 5 bases, with 19 bases left in between. The germline V gene encodes CDR1 LGHNT and CDR2 FRNRAP. The CDR3 runs to 17 residues. CDR3 region: CASGLVPPGQENYGYTF. The CDR3 nucleotides read TGTGCTAGTGGTTTGGTACCCCCGGGACAAGAAAATTATGGCTACACCTTC.

The rearrangement joins TRBV10-3 to TRBJ2-3; D uncertain. The V gene's germline CDR1 is ENHRY and CDR2 SYGVKD. Trimming left V 8 bases short and J 4 bases short, with 10 bases between. The CDR3 runs to 12 residues. The CDR3 loop is CAISASADTQYF. The DNA for the CDR3 is TGTGCCATCTCCGCGTCGGCAGATACGCAGTATTTT.

The V and J genes are TRBV10-3 and TRBJ1-1; 8 nucleotides line up with TRBD1. CDR1 is ENHRY and CDR2 is SYGVKD in the germline V gene. The V segment lost 3 bases and the J segment 4 bases; nucleotides outside the gene matches: 16. This CDR3 has 18 residues. Written as DNA, the CDR3 is TGTGCCATCAGTGAACCCCCCGCAAGACAGGGGCGAGGCACTGAAGCTTTCTTT. Its translation: CAISEPPARQGRGTEAFF.

CDR3 sequence (DNA): TGCGCCAGCAGCACAAATCAGGCGGGCAGGGGGCTATACAATGAGCAGTTCTTC. Its translation is CASSTNQAGRGLYNEQFF. V gene TRBV5-1 combines with J gene TRBJ2-1; 8 nucleotides agree with TRBD1. Looked up from germline, CDR1 is SGHRS and CDR2 is YFSETQ. The CDR3 is 18 residues long. The J segment lost 4 bases and the V segment lost 4 bases, leaving 16 bases of the junction unmatched.

The chain recombines TRBV6-6 with TRBJ1-2, with D maybe TRBD1 (5 bases). The germline CDR1 and CDR2 sequences are MNHNY and SVGAGI (reference sequence). V was cut by 2 bases and J by 3 bases, with 10 bases left in between. This CDR3 has 14 amino acids. The CDR3 is CASSYGGDYYGYTF. The CDR3 DNA reads as TGTGCCAGCAGTTACGGAGGGGATTACTATGGCTACACCTTC.

The chain employs TRBV19 and TRBJ1-2; 7 bases agree with TRBD1. Germline lookup yields CDR1 LNHDA and CDR2 SQIVND (reference sequence). The J segment lost 3 bases and the V segment lost 6 bases, leaving 7 bases of the junction unmatched. This CDR3 spans 14 amino acids. The CDR3 DNA sequence: TGTGCCAGTAGAAAAGACAGGGACCACTATGGCTACACCTTC. Protein: CASRKDRDHYGYTF. The full variable domain, in which reference TRBV19 and TRBJ1-2 provide the parts outside the CDR3, is DGGITQSPKYLFRKEGQNVTLSCEQNLNHDAMYWYRQDPGQGLRLIYYSQIVNDFQKGDIAEGYSVSREKKESFPLTVTSAQKNPTAFYLCASRKDRDHYGYTFGSGTRLTVV.

V gene TRBV4-2 combines with J gene TRBJ2-3, with TRBD2 identical over 10 bases. The CDR3 length is 19 residues. Germline values: CDR1 LGHNA, CDR2 YNFKEQ. The trim removed 5 bases at V and 0 bases at J, leaving 14 bases unmatched. In nucleotides, the CDR3 is TGTGCCAGCAGCGGGGAGAAGCGGGGGGGCGACCTTAGCACAGATACGCAGTATTTT. As protein: CASSGEKRGGDLSTDTQYF.

This chain links TRBV24-1 with TRBJ1-6, with 9 bases matching TRBD1. Trimming removed 9 bases from V and 4 bases from J; junction bases left unmatched: 3. The CDR3 runs to 14 residues. From germline, CDR1 is KGHDR and CDR2 SFDVKD. CDR3 sequence: CATGDRGYNSPLHF. CDR3 DNA: TGTGCCACCGGCGACAGGGGGTATAATTCACCCCTCCACTTT.

The chain uses TRBV24-1 and TRBJ1-1; D might be TRBD1 (5 bases). The V gene's germline CDR1 is KGHDR and CDR2 SFDVKD. Trimming took off 4 bases at V and 10 bases at J, with 15 bases between the two ends. The CDR3 runs 13 residues. CDR3 nucleotide sequence: TGTGCCACCAGTGACGCCGGGAGGGGAACAGCTTTCTTT. Its protein product is CATSDAGRGTAFF.

The rearrangement uses TRBV7-9 and TRBJ1-6, with D perhaps TRBD1 (5 bases). Germline V gene lookup returns CDR1 SEHNR and CDR2 FQNEAQ (reference sequence). V lost 5 bases to trimming and J lost 4 bases, with 15 bases between them. This CDR3 comprises 16 residues. CDR3 amino acids: CASSPSQVRYNSPLHF. In DNA form, the CDR3 reads TGTGCCAGCAGCCCGTCACAGGTCAGATATAATTCACCCCTCCACTTT.